Below are 28 T cell receptor beta chains sequenced from a single sample in a study of T cells in Graves' hyperthyroidism and ophthalmopathy. TCR beta CDR3 regions were amplified from RNA. TCR CDR3 underwent first-round RT-PCR with the HTBI primer set. TCRdb re-analysed the multiplex PCR reads in MiXCR, keeping a single row per CDR3 protein. Of around 290,000 distinct CDR3 sequences in the sample, approximately 17% were seen once. What was sequenced was blood. These receptors originate from a woman aged 55 to 70 with Graves' ophthalmopathy.

This chain links TRBV19 with TRBJ2-1; D is unresolved. V lost 1 base to trimming and J lost 6 bases, with 1 base between them. CDR3 length: 11 amino acids. Per the germline V gene, CDR1 is LNHDA and CDR2 is SQIVND (reference sequence). The CDR3 protein is CASSIGNEQFF. CDR3 nucleotide sequence: TGTGCCAGTAGTATAGGCAATGAGCAGTTCTTC.

The chain carries TRBV5-4 and TRBJ1-1, with TRBD1 as a possible D gene (5 bases). Germline CDR1 SGHNT, CDR2 YYREEE (reference sequence). The CDR3 has 15 residues. Trimming removed 3 bases at V and 3 bases at J, with 15 bases between. CDR3 loop: CASSWRDGGDTEAFF. Written as DNA, the CDR3 is TGTGCCAGCAGCTGGCGGGACGGCGGGGACACTGAAGCTTTCTTT. The variable domain in full, with the rest retrieved from reference TRBV5-4 and TRBJ1-1, is ETGVTQSPTHLIKTRGQQVTLRCSSQSGHNTVSWYQQALGQGPQFIFQYYREEENGRGNFPPRFSGLQFPNYSSELNVNALELDDSALYLCASSWRDGGDTEAFFGQGTRLTVV.

This clonotype was detected ten times or more. V is TRBV3-1 and J is TRBJ2-5, with a possible D match to TRBD2 (5 bases). The V end lost 1 base, the J end lost 3 bases, and 15 bases lay between the germline ends. The length of the CDR3 is 16 residues. Germline lookup yields CDR1 LGHDT and CDR2 YNNKEL (reference sequence). CDR3 coding DNA: TGTGCCAGCAGCCAAGCTTTTCGGGGATCGGAAGAGACCCAGTACTTC. It specifies CASSQAFRGSEETQYF.

This clonotype was detected many times. The J gene is TRBJ2-3, the V gene TRBV7-2, with TRBD1 matching 8 bases. In germline, CDR1 is SGHTA, CDR2 FQGNSA. J was trimmed by 4 bases and V by 4 bases; bases with no gene match: 7. The CDR3 is made up of 15 amino acids. The CDR3 spells CASSSYRGSADTQYF. CDR3 in DNA: TGTGCCAGCAGCTCCTACAGGGGGAGCGCAGATACGCAGTATTTT.

The chain couples TRBV4-3 to TRBJ2-2; 8 nucleotides line up with TRBD2. Unmatched junction bases numbered 7, after V lost 0 bases and J lost 4 bases. CDR3 length: 17 amino acids. Germline CDR1 reads LGHNA; CDR2 reads YSLEER. Here the CDR3 reads CASSQDTRGGLTGELFF. In nucleotides, the CDR3 is TGCGCCAGCAGCCAAGATACTCGGGGGGGCCTCACCGGGGAGCTGTTTTTT.

To note about this clonotype: Possible read error: a much larger clone is one base away. The chain has TRBV19 and TRBJ2-1, with 11 positions matching TRBD2. In germline, CDR1 is LNHDA, CDR2 SQIVND (reference sequence). CDR3 length: 15 amino acids. CDR3 protein: CASSGWTSGHNEQLF. CDR3 bases: TGTGCCAGTAGTGGTTGGACTAGCGGGCACAATGAGCAGCTCTTC.

This clonotype was detected only a few times. The rearrangement uses TRBV10-3 and TRBJ2-7; a possible D gene is TRBD1 (5 bases). Trimming took off 11 bases at V and 2 bases at J, with 16 bases between the two ends. The CDR3 has 13 residues. CDR1 is ENHRY and CDR2 is SYGVKD in the germline V gene. As DNA, the CDR3 is TGTGCCGTCAAACAGGACCTTCCCTACGAGCAGTACTTC. It is translated as CAVKQDLPYEQYF.

This clonotype came up many times. The CDR3 loop is CASSLLTSPSAEQYF. The CDR3 region has the DNA TGTGCCAGCAGCCTCCTAACCTCCCCCTCGGCCGAGCAGTACTTC. The V and J genes are TRBV7-2 and TRBJ2-7; D is unclear. Trimming removed 5 bases at V and 6 bases at J, with 20 bases between. CDR3 length equals 15 residues. Germline V CDR1 and CDR2: SGHTA, FQGNSA.

This clonotype occurred many times. The chain carries TRBV6-1 and TRBJ1-5; maybe TRBD1 (5 bases). Germline CDR1 and CDR2: MNHNS and SASEGT. The CDR3 contains 13 residues. The V end was cut by 3 bases, the J end by 5 bases, with 8 bases between. The CDR3, as DNA: TGTGCCAGCAGTGAGACGGGGCATCAGCCCCAGCATTTT. Its protein product is CASSETGHQPQHF.

This clonotype was found many times. The CDR3 sequence is CSARVNGRPHNEQFF. CDR3 nucleotides: TGCAGTGCTAGAGTGAACGGGAGGCCCCACAATGAGCAGTTCTTC. The gene calls are TRBV20-1 and TRBJ2-1, with 7 bases fitting TRBD2. The germline gives CDR1 DFQATT, CDR2 SNEGSKA (reference sequence). The CDR3 extends over 15 amino acids. The junction had 8 bases not matched to a gene; V was cut back by 1 base and J by 5 bases.

The chain carries TRBV6-1 and TRBJ2-2; D remains unclear. Between the trimmed V and J ends, which lost 5 bases and 9 bases, there was a span of 10 bases. CDR3 length: 12 amino acids. The germline V gene has CDR1 MNHNS and CDR2 SASEGT. CDR3 loop: CASSPFIRELFF. In nucleotides, the CDR3 is TGTGCCAGCAGTCCCTTTATTAGGGAGCTGTTTTTT.

This clonotype was seen at least ten times. The chain joins TRBV20-1 to TRBJ1-5; no clear D gene. Deletions cut 6 bases from V and 0 bases from J, with 3 bases between. CDR3 length equals 11 residues. Germline CDR1 reads DFQATT; CDR2 reads SNEGSKA (reference sequence). The CDR3 spells CSASSNQPQHF. As DNA, the CDR3 is TGCAGTGCCAGTAGCAATCAGCCCCAGCATTTT.

The chain couples TRBV5-1 to TRBJ2-7; the D gene is possibly TRBD2 (5 bases). V lost 4 bases to trimming and J lost 4 bases, with 18 bases between them. This CDR3 has 15 amino acids. Germline values: CDR1 SGHRS, CDR2 YFSETQ. The CDR3 bases are TGCGCCAGCAGCCGGGAAGAGACTATGGGATACGAGCAGTACTTC. Translated, it gives CASSREETMGYEQYF.

This sequence joins TRBV11-2 and TRBJ1-1; D is ambiguous. V was pared by 1 base and J by 3 bases, with 6 bases between. CDR3 length: 13 amino acids. CDR1 is SGHAT and CDR2 is FQNNGV in the germline V gene. Here the CDR3 reads CASSLVRYTEAFF. The CDR3 DNA reads TGTGCCAGCAGCTTAGTTAGGTACACTGAAGCTTTCTTT. Supplemented by reference TRBV11-2 and TRBJ1-1, the full variable domain reads EAGVAQSPRYKIIEKRQSVAFWCNPISGHATLYWYQQILGQGPKLLIQFQNNGVVDDSQLPKDRFSAERLKGVDSTLKIQPAKLEDSAVYLCASSLVRYTEAFFGQGTRLTVV.

In this sample, this clonotype turned up many times. This chain connects TRBV20-1 to TRBJ2-7; TRBD2 matches at 11 bases. CDR1 DFQATT and CDR2 SNEGSKA come from the germline V gene (reference sequence). Trimming at V came to 0 bases and at J to 5 bases, leaving 12 bases not matched to a gene. The CDR3 is made up of 17 amino acids. CDR3 nucleotide sequence: TGCAGTGCTAGAGATCCAGCTCGGCTAGCGGGAGGTGACGAGCAGTACTTC. It translates to CSARDPARLAGGDEQYF.

This clonotype was seen repeatedly, ten times or more. This chain links TRBV20-1 with TRBJ2-5, with a weak D call TRBD1 (5 bases). V was shortened by 6 bases and J by 2 bases, with 13 bases between the two germline ends. The CDR3 totals 13 residues. Germline V gives CDR1 DFQATT, CDR2 SNEGSKA (reference sequence). The CDR3 spells CSAIDSEQETQYF. The DNA for the CDR3 is TGCAGTGCCATCGACAGCGAACAAGAGACCCAGTACTTC.

This clonotype was seen only a few times. The chain combines TRBV19 with TRBJ2-3; perhaps TRBD1 as D (5 bases). The germline V gene encodes CDR1 LNHDA and CDR2 SQIVND (reference sequence). CDR3 length: 13 amino acids. V was trimmed by 2 bases and J by 5 bases, leaving 8 bases between them. In DNA form, the CDR3 reads TGTGCCAGTAGTATATCAGGGCGAGATACGCAGTATTTT. Its translation: CASSISGRDTQYF.

There are many counts of this clonotype. The chain combines TRBV12-3 or TRBV12-4 with TRBJ2-2; D is uncertain. This CDR3 has 14 residues. V lost 6 bases and J lost 3, with 11 bases in between. CDR3 residues: CASSPSGYTGELFF. The CDR3 DNA reads as TGTGCCAGCAGCCCTTCCGGCTACACCGGGGAGCTGTTTTTT.

This clonotype was observed a handful of times. The chain couples TRBV29-1 to TRBJ2-5, with D perhaps being TRBD1 or TRBD2 (5 bases each). CDR1 is SQVTM and CDR2 is ANQGSEA in the germline V gene. The CDR3 is 13 residues long. Trimming removed 5 bases at V and 9 bases at J, with 19 bases between. In DNA, the CDR3 is TGCAGCGTTTTAAATTCCGGGGCCGCGGCCCAGTACTTC. Its translation: CSVLNSGAAAQYF.

This clonotype has ten or more counts. J is TRBJ2-3 and V is TRBV11-2; D is ambiguous. V was clipped by 0 bases and J by 12 bases, with 22 bases between them. The V gene's germline CDR1 is SGHAT and CDR2 FQNNGV. The CDR3 is made up of 16 amino acids. The CDR3, as DNA: TGTGCCAGCAGCTTAGATATCGTAGCTAGATCTAGAGGCCAGTATTTT. It codes for CASSLDIVARSRGQYF.

This clonotype turned up a few times. This sequence joins TRBV6-5 and TRBJ2-1; D call uncertain. The V and J ends lost 2 bases and 0 bases respectively, with 11 bases between them. This CDR3 spans 16 amino acids. Germline CDR1 and CDR2: MNHEY and SVGAGI. The CDR3 protein is CASSYLPESSYNEQFF. CDR3 DNA sequence: TGTGCCAGCAGTTACCTACCGGAGAGCTCCTACAATGAGCAGTTCTTC.

V usage is TRBV20-1 and J usage is TRBJ2-7; D is unclear. The CDR3 contains 14 residues. Germline CDR1 and CDR2: DFQATT and SNEGSKA (reference sequence). V gave up 0 bases and J gave up 5 bases, with 14 bases separating them. The CDR3 DNA reads as TGCAGTGCTAGAGAGGGCCGTTCTATGGACGAGCAGTACTTC. Translation: CSAREGRSMDEQYF.

This clonotype has ten or more counts. The chain recombines TRBV7-2 with TRBJ2-1; D ambiguous. CDR3 length equals 12 residues. Deletions cut 5 bases from V and 6 bases from J, with 8 bases between. The germline CDR1 and CDR2 sequences are SGHTA and FQGNSA. The CDR3, as DNA: TGTGCCAGCAGCCCGTCCGTCAATGAGCAGTTCTTC. It is translated as CASSPSVNEQFF.

This clonotype was detected ten times or more. The V gene is TRBV7-2, the J gene TRBJ1-5; D possibly corresponds to TRBD1 (6 bases). Per the germline V gene, CDR1 is SGHTA and CDR2 is FQGNSA. This CDR3 has 15 amino acids. Between the trimmed V and J ends, which lost 5 bases and 0 bases, there was a span of 11 bases. In DNA form, the CDR3 reads TGTGCCAGCAGCCGACAGGAAGATAGCAATCAGCCCCAGCATTTT. Translating gives CASSRQEDSNQPQHF.

The chain links TRBV12-3 or TRBV12-4 to TRBJ2-2, with 12 positions matching TRBD1. The CDR3 totals 14 residues. V was clipped by 6 bases and J by 8 bases; unmatched bases: 4. As DNA, the CDR3 is TGTGCCAGCAGAAGGGACAGGGGGCATGGGGAGCTGTTTTTT. It yields the protein CASRRDRGHGELFF.

The V gene is TRBV9, the J gene TRBJ2-7; D unresolved. The germline CDR1 and CDR2 sequences are SGDLS and YYNGEE. Trimming left V 4 bases short and J 7 bases short, with 15 bases between. The CDR3 runs to 13 residues. The CDR3 bases are TGTGCCAGCAGCTCAAGCGCTACTCGGGAGCAGTACTTC. Translation gives CASSSSATREQYF. Together with reference TRBV9 and TRBJ2-7, the CDR3 gives the full variable domain: DSGVTQTPKHLITATGQRVTLRCSPRSGDLSVYWYQQSLDQGLQFLIQYYNGEERAKGNILERFSAQQFPDLHSELNLSSLELGDSALYFCASSSSATREQYFGPGTRLTVT.

This clonotype came up a few times. V gene TRBV7-2 combines with J gene TRBJ2-7, with a tentative D call TRBD1 (5 bases). CDR1 and CDR2 (germline): SGHTA, FQGNSA. Trimming took 1 base from V and 2 from J, leaving 12 bases between them. The CDR3 has 15 amino acids. The DNA of the CDR3 is TGTGCCAGCAGCTTAGTTTTCCAGGGCCCCTACGAGCAGTACTTC. It encodes CASSLVFQGPYEQYF.

J is TRBJ2-7 and V is TRBV7-9; 7 bases agree with TRBD1. Trimming at V came to 5 bases and at J to 0 bases, leaving 10 bases not matched to a gene. From germline, CDR1 is SEHNR and CDR2 FQNEAQ (reference sequence). CDR3 size: 16 residues. The CDR3 DNA reads TGTGCCAGCAGCCCACGGACAGGCCTTAACTCCTACGAGCAGTACTTC. Protein: CASSPRTGLNSYEQYF.